Listed here are 3 T cell receptor beta chains from one sample, sequenced in a study of T cell repertoires in cytomegalovirus infection. TCRdb analysed the reads with MiXCR anew, one entry per CDR3 protein. The sample holds 200,000 to 300,000 distinct CDR3 sequences, 8% to 9.5% seen once. Sequences were obtained from PBMCs. These receptors all stem from a human donor in good health (CMV status not recorded). Some clones in this sample may be carry-over from other donors' samples.

The chain links TRBV28 to TRBJ2-7; tentatively, D is TRBD2 (6 bases). Trimming pared 4 bases from V and 7 bases from J, leaving 14 bases between. The CDR3 is 13 amino acids. The V gene's germline CDR1 is MDHEN and CDR2 SYDVKM. CDR3 sequence (DNA): TGTGCCAGCAGTTCGGGCCCGGGGAGGGAGCAGTACTTC. Amino acids: CASSSGPGREQYF.

This clonotype was seen repeatedly, ten times or more. The J gene is TRBJ2-3, the V gene TRBV7-2; D unresolved. V lost 0 bases, J lost 5 bases, and 6 bases lay in between. Germline CDR1 reads SGHTA; CDR2 reads FQGNSA. This CDR3 has 13 residues. The CDR3 region has the DNA TGTGCCAGCAGCTTAGCCTTAGTAGATACGCAGTATTTT. Translated: CASSLALVDTQYF.

This clonotype occurred a few times. The chain recombines TRBV14 with TRBJ2-7, with 9 bases matching TRBD2. The CDR3 contains 16 residues. The V gene end was trimmed by 3 bases and the J gene end by 3 bases; junction bases not matched to a gene: 9. In germline, CDR1 is SGHDN, CDR2 FVKESK. The DNA for the CDR3 is TGTGCCAGCAGCCATGTGGCGGGAGGGCGGTTCTACGAGCAGTACTTC. Its translation is CASSHVAGGRFYEQYF.